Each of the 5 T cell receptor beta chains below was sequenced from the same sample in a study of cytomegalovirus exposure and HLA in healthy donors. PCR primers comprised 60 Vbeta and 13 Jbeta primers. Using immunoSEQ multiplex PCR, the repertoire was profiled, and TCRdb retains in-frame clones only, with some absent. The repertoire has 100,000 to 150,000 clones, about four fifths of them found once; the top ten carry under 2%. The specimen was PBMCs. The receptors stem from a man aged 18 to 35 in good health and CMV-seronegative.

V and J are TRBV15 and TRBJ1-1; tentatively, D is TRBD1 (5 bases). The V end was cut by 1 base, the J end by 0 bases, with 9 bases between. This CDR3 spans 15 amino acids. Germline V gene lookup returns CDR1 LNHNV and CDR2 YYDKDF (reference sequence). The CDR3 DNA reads TGTGCCACCAGCAGAGGTGACAGTATGAACACTGAAGCTTTCTTT. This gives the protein CATSRGDSMNTEAFF.

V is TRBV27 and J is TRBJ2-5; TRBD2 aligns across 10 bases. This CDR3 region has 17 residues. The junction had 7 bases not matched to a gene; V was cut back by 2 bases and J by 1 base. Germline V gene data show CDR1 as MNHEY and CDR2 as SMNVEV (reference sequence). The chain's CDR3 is CASSLTPSGGPQETQYF. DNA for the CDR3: TGTGCCAGCAGTTTAACGCCTAGCGGGGGCCCCCAAGAGACCCAGTACTTC.

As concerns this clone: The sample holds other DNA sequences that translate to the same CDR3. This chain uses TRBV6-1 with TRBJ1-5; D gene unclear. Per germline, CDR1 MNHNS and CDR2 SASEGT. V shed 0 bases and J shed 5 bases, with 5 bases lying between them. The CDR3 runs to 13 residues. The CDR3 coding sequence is TGTGCCAGCAGTGAAGCCCGTTATCAGCCCCAGCATTTT. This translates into CASSEARYQPQHF.

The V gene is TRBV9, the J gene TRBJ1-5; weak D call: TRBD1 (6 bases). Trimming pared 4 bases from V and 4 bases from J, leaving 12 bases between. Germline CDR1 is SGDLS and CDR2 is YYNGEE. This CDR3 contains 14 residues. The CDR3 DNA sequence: TGTGCCAGCAGCCAGGGGACACTAAATCAGCCCCAGCATTTT. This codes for CASSQGTLNQPQHF.

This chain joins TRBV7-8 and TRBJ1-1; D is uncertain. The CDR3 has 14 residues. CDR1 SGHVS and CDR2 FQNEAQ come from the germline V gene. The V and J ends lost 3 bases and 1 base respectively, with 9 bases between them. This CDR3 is CASSFDTRNTEAFF. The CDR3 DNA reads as TGTGCCAGCAGCTTCGACACTCGGAACACTGAAGCTTTCTTT. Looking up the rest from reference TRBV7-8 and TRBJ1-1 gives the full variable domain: GAGVSQSPRYKVAKRGQDVALRCDPISGHVSLFWYQQALGQGPEFLTYFQNEAQLDKSGLPSDRFFAERPEGSVSTLKIQRTQQEDSAVYLCASSFDTRNTEAFFGQGTRLTVV.